This passage covers 22 T cell receptor beta chains from one sample sequenced in a study of Graves' ophthalmopathy and Graves' hyperthyroidism. From RNA, the CDR3 regions of TCR beta chains were amplified and sequenced. A first-round RT-PCR used HTBI primers, followed by a second-round multiplex PCR. Via MiXCR, TCRdb re-called the multiplex PCR reads, giving one row per CDR3 protein. The sample holds approximately 640,000 distinct CDR3 sequences; 35% to 50% are singletons and the top ten take roughly 3%. Sequenced: peripheral blood. The receptors originated from an adult man with Graves' ophthalmopathy.

CDR3: CASSLAWANVLTF. CDR3 coding DNA: TGTGCCAGCAGCTTGGCTTGGGCCAACGTCCTGACTTTC. The V call is TRBV7-2, the J call TRBJ2-6; D uncertain. This CDR3 contains 13 residues. Germline V gives CDR1 SGHTA, CDR2 FQGNSA. V lost 3 bases and J lost 5, with 5 bases in between.

Note on this clonotype: This may stem from a read error, because a much larger clone lies one nucleotide away. The rearrangement uses TRBV10-3 and TRBJ1-6; D is uncertain. Germline loops: CDR1 ENHRY, CDR2 SYGVKD. Deletions cut 5 bases from V and 7 bases from J, with 15 bases between. CDR3 length: 15 residues. Here the CDR3 reads CAISYSRQANSPLHF. CDR3 coding DNA: TGTGCCATCAGTTACTCGAGGCAGGCCAATTCACCCCTCCACTTT.

CDR3 in amino acids: CAIGGTGGHEKLFF. The CDR3 DNA reads TGTGCCATCGGCGGGACAGGGGGCCATGAAAAACTGTTTTTT. The chain combines TRBV10-3 with TRBJ1-4; 12 bases agree with TRBD1. Germline loops: CDR1 ENHRY, CDR2 SYGVKD. The length of the CDR3 is 14 residues. V shed 8 bases, J shed 6 bases, and the junction held 4 bases outside the gene matches.

The rearrangement uses TRBV5-1 and TRBJ2-7; weak D call: TRBD1 (5 bases). This CDR3 is built from 14 residues. CDR1 is SGHRS, CDR2 YFSETQ, per germline. The V gene lost 4 bases and the J gene lost 7 bases, with 18 bases spanning the gap. The DNA for the CDR3 is TGCGCCAGCAGCCCTGTGACAGACTGGCGGGAGCAGTACTTC. This gives the protein CASSPVTDWREQYF. The full variable domain, in which reference TRBV5-1 and TRBJ2-7 provide the parts outside the CDR3, is KAGVTQTPRYLIKTRGQQVTLSCSPISGHRSVSWYQQTPGQGLQFLFEYFSETQRNKGNFPGRFSGRQFSNSRSEMNVSTLELGDSALYLCASSPVTDWREQYFGPGTRLTVT.

This clonotype occurred a few times. V is TRBV13 and J is TRBJ1-5; no clear D gene. This CDR3 region has 13 residues. The V end was cut by 0 bases, the J end by 7 bases, with 7 bases between. CDR1 is PRHDT, CDR2 FYEKMQ, per germline (reference sequence). In DNA form, the CDR3 reads TGTGCCAGCAGCTTAGGACAGCACCAGCCCCAGCATTTT. It codes for CASSLGQHQPQHF.

This clonotype was found once. This may be a read error, as it is one base from a much larger clone. The chain uses TRBV9 and TRBJ1-1; no clear D. CDR3 length equals 16 residues. Trimming removed 3 bases from V and 6 bases from J, with 21 bases in between. The germline CDR1 and CDR2 sequences are SGDLS and YYNGEE. In DNA, the CDR3 is TGTGCCAGCAGCGGTGATGGCGAGGGAGAGGTCTCTGAAGCTTTCTTT. Protein: CASSGDGEGEVSEAFF.

Details on this clonotype: One base away lies a much larger clone, so this may be a sequencing read error. The rearrangement links TRBV7-9 to TRBJ2-7; perhaps TRBD1 as D (6 bases). With 5 bases removed from V and 9 bases from J, the gap between germline ends came to 17 bases. This CDR3 contains 13 residues. The germline gives CDR1 SEHNR, CDR2 FQNEAQ (reference sequence). The CDR3 DNA reads TGTGCCAGCAGCAATAGACAGGCAGACGGGCAGTACTTC. This codes for CASSNRQADGQYF.

This clonotype was seen a handful of times. This sequence joins TRBV12-3 or TRBV12-4 and TRBJ2-6; TRBD2 might be the D (6 bases). The CDR3 has 18 amino acids. Trimming left V 7 bases short and J 1 base short, with 20 bases between. This CDR3 is CASTLGTQVGSGANVLTF. For the CDR3, the DNA is TGTGCCAGCACCTTGGGGACTCAGGTTGGGTCTGGGGCCAACGTCCTGACTTTC.

The sample holds many counts of this clonotype. J is TRBJ1-1 and V is TRBV7-9; weak D call: TRBD1 (6 bases). Trimming took 5 bases from V and 3 from J, leaving 16 bases between them. The CDR3 has 15 amino acids. From germline, CDR1 is SEHNR and CDR2 FQNEAQ (reference sequence). CDR3 in amino acids: CASSANRVADTEAFF. In nucleotides, the CDR3 is TGTGCCAGCAGCGCCAACAGGGTGGCGGACACTGAAGCTTTCTTT.

This chain links TRBV5-1 with TRBJ1-1; tentatively, D is TRBD1 (5 bases). Between the trimmed V and J ends, which lost 2 bases and 11 bases, there was a span of 16 bases. The CDR3 is 13 amino acids. The V gene's germline CDR1 is SGHRS and CDR2 YFSETQ. In DNA, the CDR3 is TGCGCCAGCAGCTTACGACAGTCTGAAGGGGCTTTCTTT. Protein product: CASSLRQSEGAFF.

Only a few counts were recorded for this clonotype. The chain employs TRBV19 and TRBJ2-7; tentative D call: TRBD1 (6 bases). CDR1 LNHDA and CDR2 SQIVND come from the germline V gene (reference sequence). The length of the CDR3 is 16 residues. V dropped 5 bases and J dropped 2 bases, with 19 bases sitting between them. The CDR3 bases are TGTGCCAGTAGTGCCTTTGACAGGCCTTTTCCCTACGAGCAGTACTTC. This translates into CASSAFDRPFPYEQYF. Looking up the rest from reference TRBV19 and TRBJ2-7 gives the full variable domain: DGGITQSPKYLFRKEGQNVTLSCEQNLNHDAMYWYRQDPGQGLRLIYYSQIVNDFQKGDIAEGYSVSREKKESFPLTVTSAQKNPTAFYLCASSAFDRPFPYEQYFGPGTRLTVT.

The V call is TRBV10-3, the J call TRBJ2-5; tentatively, D is TRBD1 (5 bases). Trimming took 4 bases from V and 7 from J, leaving 19 bases between them. The CDR3 consists of 15 residues. The V gene's germline CDR1 is ENHRY and CDR2 SYGVKD. CDR3 loop: CAISGQGGSQATQYF. The CDR3 nucleotides are TGTGCCATCAGTGGGCAGGGTGGTTCCCAGGCGACCCAGTACTTC.

The chain is built from TRBV6-5 and TRBJ2-7, with D uncertain. From germline, CDR1 is MNHEY and CDR2 SVGAGI. Trimming cost V 0 bases and J 0 bases, with 6 bases left between them. This CDR3 is built from 14 residues. CDR3 region: CASSYSPTSYEQYF. The CDR3 DNA reads TGTGCCAGCAGTTACTCCCCTACCTCCTACGAGCAGTACTTC.

At least ten counts were recorded for this clonotype. The chain couples TRBV5-1 to TRBJ2-7; 9 nucleotides line up with TRBD1. The CDR3 extends over 14 amino acids. The germline V gene encodes CDR1 SGHRS and CDR2 YFSETQ. Germline trimming cut 4 bases from V and 7 bases from J; bases unmatched to any gene: 9. The CDR3 DNA is TGCGCCAGCAGCCCGGACAGGGGAAGGGGTGAGCAGTACTTC. This codes for CASSPDRGRGEQYF.

This clonotype showed up just a few times. The chain employs TRBV12-5 and TRBJ2-5; a weak D match, TRBD1 (5 bases). Germline assignment: CDR1 LGHNT and CDR2 FRNRAP. This CDR3 has 17 amino acids. V lost 6 bases and J lost 2, with 22 bases in between. CDR3 sequence: CASGPAGQPHLQETQYF. CDR3 DNA: TGTGCTAGTGGACCAGCCGGACAACCACACCTACAAGAGACCCAGTACTTC.

V and J are TRBV20-1 and TRBJ2-3; TRBD2 aligns across 8 bases. The CDR3 is 15 residues long. V trimming: 0 bases; J trimming: 9 bases; junction bases outside the gene matches: 11. Germline assignment: CDR1 DFQATT and CDR2 SNEGSKA (reference sequence). The chain's CDR3 is CSARDFGRGAPTQYF. As DNA, the CDR3 is TGCAGTGCTAGAGATTTTGGGCGGGGGGCACCGACGCAGTATTTT.

The sample holds many counts of this clonotype. This rearrangement joins TRBV9 to TRBJ1-5, with D possibly matching TRBD1 (5 bases). V lost 0 bases and J lost 1, with 5 bases in between. There are 14 residues in the CDR3. The germline gives CDR1 SGDLS, CDR2 YYNGEE. The CDR3 coding sequence is TGTGCCAGCAGCGTAGGACAGAGCAATCAGCCCCAGCATTTT. Its protein product is CASSVGQSNQPQHF.

Many counts were recorded for this clonotype. V is TRBV10-3 and J is TRBJ1-1, with D unresolved. Trimming pared 8 bases from V and 1 base from J, leaving 5 bases between. Germline assignment: CDR1 ENHRY and CDR2 SYGVKD. The CDR3 length is 11 residues. The CDR3 protein is CAIGGNTEAFF. The CDR3 DNA is TGTGCCATCGGTGGGAACACTGAAGCTTTCTTT.

The rearrangement links TRBV27 to TRBJ1-1; 7 bases fit TRBD1. The J segment lost 6 bases and the V segment lost 8 bases, leaving 12 bases of the junction unmatched. Germline values: CDR1 MNHEY, CDR2 SMNVEV (reference sequence). The length of the CDR3 is 14 residues. CDR3 amino acids: CASRKSTGAPEAFF. CDR3 nucleotides: TGTGCCAGCCGTAAGTCTACAGGGGCCCCTGAAGCTTTCTTT.

In this sample, this clonotype turned up a few times. A read error may be the cause here, since a much bigger clone is one base away. V gene TRBV2 combines with J gene TRBJ2-5, with D perhaps matching TRBD2 (6 bases). The CDR3 loop spans 12 amino acids. The germline V gene encodes CDR1 SNHLY and CDR2 FYNNEI. CDR3 nucleotide sequence: TGTACCAGCACTAGCTCCCAAGAGACCCAGTACTTC. Translating it yields CTSTSSQETQYF.

The chain is built from TRBV15 and TRBJ2-5; 8 nucleotides agree with TRBD2. V shed 1 base and J 6 bases; nucleotides not matched to a gene: 4. This CDR3 is 14 amino acids long. Germline assignment: CDR1 LNHNV and CDR2 YYDKDF (reference sequence). This chain's CDR3 is CATSRVAGTKTQYF. CDR3 bases: TGTGCCACCAGCAGAGTAGCGGGGACCAAGACCCAGTACTTC.

The sample holds a few counts of this clonotype. V and J are TRBV2 and TRBJ2-7; 13 nucleotides agree with TRBD2. This CDR3 region has 15 residues. V gave up 5 bases and J gave up 6 bases; unmatched junction bases: 7. Germline V lookup: CDR1 SNHLY, CDR2 FYNNEI. CDR3 bases: TGTGCCAGCAGTTTGCGGACTAGCGGGAGTCCCGAGCAGTACTTC. It is translated as CASSLRTSGSPEQYF.